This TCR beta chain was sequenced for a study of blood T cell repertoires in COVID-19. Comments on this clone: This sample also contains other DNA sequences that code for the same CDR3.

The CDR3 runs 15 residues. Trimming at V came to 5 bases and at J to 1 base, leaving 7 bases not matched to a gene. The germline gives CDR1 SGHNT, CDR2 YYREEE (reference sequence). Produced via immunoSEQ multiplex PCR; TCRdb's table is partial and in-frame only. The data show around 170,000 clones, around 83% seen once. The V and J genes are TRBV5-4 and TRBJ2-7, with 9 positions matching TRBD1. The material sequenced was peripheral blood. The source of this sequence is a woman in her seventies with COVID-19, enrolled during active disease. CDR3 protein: CASSLSGTGSYEQYF. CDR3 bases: TGTGCCAGCAGTTTGTCCGGGACAGGGTCCTACGAGCAGTACTTC.